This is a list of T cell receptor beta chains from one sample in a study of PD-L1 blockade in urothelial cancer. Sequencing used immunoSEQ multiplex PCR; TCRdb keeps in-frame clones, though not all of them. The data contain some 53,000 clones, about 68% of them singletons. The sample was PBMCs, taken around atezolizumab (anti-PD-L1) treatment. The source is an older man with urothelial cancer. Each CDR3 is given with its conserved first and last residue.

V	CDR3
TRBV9	CASSVTSGGTDTQYF
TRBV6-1	CASSEADSTDTGELFF
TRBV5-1	CASSFTSTGTSGRRYEQYF
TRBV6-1	CASSEIRTPSAEQYF
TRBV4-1	CASSQERTGMNEQFF
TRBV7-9	CASSLASGTGELFF
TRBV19	CASSIDRGQYNEQFF
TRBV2	CASSLQGVHEKLFF
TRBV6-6	CASSTMGQESSYEQYF
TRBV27	CASSIHLRTGQETQYF
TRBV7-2	CASSPTGGGETQYF
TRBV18	CASSRSTGSTSYEQYF
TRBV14	CASSQIRLAGPPGLEYNEQFF
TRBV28	CASSDRGQDNSPLHF
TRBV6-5	CASSLGGQETQYF
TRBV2	CASSEVGTGRGTEAFF
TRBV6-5	CASSYRLGGAGNTIYF
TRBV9	CASSVVAGDNYGYTF
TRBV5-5	CASSSRDRLSLFHF
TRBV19	CASSVSGRAYGELFF
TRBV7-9	CASRNDRPLDTGELFF
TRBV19	CASWDRVRSDEQFF
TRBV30	CAWGASGGTEAFF
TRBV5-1	CASSLGDRGNLLHF
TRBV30	CAWSQGFGTDTQYF
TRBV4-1	CASSQEALQGYGYTF
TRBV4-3	CASSPGWSMNTEAFF
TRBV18	CASSRGTGGNEQFF
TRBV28	CASSRRGEQYF
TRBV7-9	CASSSPQQGSSYNEQFF
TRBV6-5	CASSYATTDTQYF
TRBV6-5	CASSYGRRTEAFF
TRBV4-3	CASSQDTGNSGYTF
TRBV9	CASSFSQGRTGELFF
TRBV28	CASRPPQGVYNEQFF
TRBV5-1	CASSLAGSSGETQYF
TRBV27	CASSLSRGHEQYF
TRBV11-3	CASSTRTGGKNEQYF
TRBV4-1	CASSLDRGRDGYTF
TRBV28	CATRRLGQTYQGNIQYF
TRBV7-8	CASSLDGVWGRNTIYF
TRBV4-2	CASSRGGGGGSGANVLTF
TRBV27	CASSINPTGLSSYEQYF
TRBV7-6	CASSSRSSYEQYF
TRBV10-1	CASSVSNTDTQYF
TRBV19	CASSRTERIFYGYTF
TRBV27	CASSSPVPGTEAFF
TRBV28	CASSLQSQGGNTIYF
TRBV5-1	CASSLGAFPGAEQYF
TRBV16	CASSQLADTGELFF
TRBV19	CASNMGLAKNIQYF
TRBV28	CASSVVSGEEQYF
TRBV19	CASKDRAADTQYF
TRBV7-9	CASSSRTGQRANYGYTF
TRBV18	CASSPRADRVGEQYF
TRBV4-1	CASSMSTGGNYGYTF
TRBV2	CASSAGVNTEAFF